What follows is one T cell receptor (beta chain) and its context. Its specificity is unknown. These data originate in a study of OX40 agonist ivuxolimab in advanced cancers. In the study overall: Cohort: approximately 83% men, mean age approximately 60, aged about 23 to 79. Past anti-PD-1, anti-PD-L1 or anti-CTLA-4 therapy was accepted, and 30% to 50% had received some. General observations from the study: In the expanded peripheral T cells, antigen specificity was never determined. People who partly responded at 0.1-3.0 mg/kg had some of the least clonal expansion seen.

TCRdb's copy holds only in-frame clones and misses some; the assay was immunoSEQ multiplex PCR. The sample carries roughly 30,000 clones, 81% recorded once. The V gene end was trimmed by 0 bases and the J gene end by 9 bases; junction bases not matched to a gene: 8. Germline V gives CDR1 MNHNS, CDR2 SASEGT. The CDR3 sequence is 15 residues long. J is TRBJ1-5 and V is TRBV6-1; 7 positions agree with TRBD1. This clonotype originated in an adult with an advanced solid tumor such as melanoma, head and neck, liver or kidney cancer. The sequencing used CD4+ or CD8+ T cells sorted from blood, collected in a trial of the OX40 agonist ivuxolimab. The CDR3 DNA follows: TGTGCCAGCAGTGAAGCGCGGAGGGGGCAGGGGCCCCAGCATTTT. It encodes CASSEARRGQGPQHF.